These 14 T cell receptor beta chains were sequenced from one sample in a study of T cell responses to AZD1222 COVID-19 vaccine. Clones were sequenced by immunoSEQ multiplex PCR, and TCRdb holds only the in-frame ones, with some missing. The sample has some 150,000 clones, 85% to 95% seen once. The sequences come from peripheral blood, collected on day 0 of MenACWY control vaccination. These receptor sequences come from an adult in good health.

V gene TRBV27 combines with J gene TRBJ2-5; maybe TRBD1 (5 bases). V lost 3 bases and J 5 bases, leaving 10 bases between the germline ends. The CDR3 spans 13 residues. Germline CDR1 MNHEY, CDR2 SMNVEV (reference sequence). CDR3 DNA: TGTGCCAGCAGTTTTAGGGGTCTGGAGACCCAGTACTTC. This gives the protein CASSFRGLETQYF.

The chain uses TRBV7-3 and TRBJ2-3, with D tentatively TRBD1 or TRBD2 (5 bases each). Between the trimmed V and J ends, which lost 5 bases and 9 bases, there was a span of 15 bases. Per the germline V gene, CDR1 is SGHTA and CDR2 is FQGTGA. CDR3 size: 13 residues. The DNA of the CDR3 is TGTGCCAGCAGCCAGGGAGACTATCAAACGCAGTATTTT. It yields the protein CASSQGDYQTQYF.

This chain links TRBV28 with TRBJ2-7, with D tentatively TRBD2 (6 bases). The V end lost 1 base, the J end lost 5 bases, and 15 bases lay between the germline ends. Germline loops: CDR1 MDHEN, CDR2 SYDVKM. The CDR3 covers 15 residues. For the CDR3, the DNA is TGTGCCAGCAGTTTATCTACGGGGGTTACCCACGAGCAGTACTTC. This encodes CASSLSTGVTHEQYF.

The genes are TRBV19 and TRBJ2-2, with D unresolved. Germline CDR1 LNHDA, CDR2 SQIVND (reference sequence). The CDR3 is 12 amino acids. Trimming took off 2 bases at V and 8 bases at J, with 6 bases between the two ends. CDR3 region: CASSITYGELFF. Written as DNA, the CDR3 is TGTGCCAGTAGTATAACGTATGGGGAGCTGTTTTTT.

V usage is TRBV9 and J usage is TRBJ2-3; D is undetermined. Germline values: CDR1 SGDLS, CDR2 YYNGEE. The V gene lost 3 bases and the J gene lost 3 bases, with 8 bases spanning the gap. The CDR3 loop spans 13 amino acids. CDR3 DNA sequence: TGTGCCAGCAGCGAGTTAGGGACAGATACGCAGTATTTT. Translated: CASSELGTDTQYF.

The genes are TRBV7-9 and TRBJ1-1; D is possibly TRBD1 (6 bases). This CDR3 has 15 amino acids. V was trimmed by 1 base and J by 1 base, leaving 10 bases between them. Germline CDR1 reads SEHNR; CDR2 reads FQNEAQ (reference sequence). CDR3 region: CASSLEGGRNTEAFF. The CDR3 coding sequence is TGTGCCAGCAGCTTAGAAGGGGGGCGGAACACTGAAGCTTTCTTT.

This chain links TRBV7-2 with TRBJ1-6; D perhaps matches TRBD1 (5 bases). Trimming removed 1 base at V and 6 bases at J, with 10 bases between. This CDR3 has 15 amino acids. Germline V CDR1 and CDR2: SGHTA, FQGNSA. Here the CDR3 reads CASSLDQGTNSPLHF. In nucleotides, the CDR3 is TGTGCCAGCAGCTTAGATCAGGGTACTAATTCACCCCTCCACTTT.

V is TRBV10-1 and J is TRBJ1-5; possibly TRBD1 for D (6 bases). From germline, CDR1 is WNHNN and CDR2 SYGVQD (reference sequence). The CDR3 runs 15 residues. V lost 2 bases, J lost 4 bases, and 12 bases lay in between. The CDR3: CASSERDIRNQPQHF. The DNA for the CDR3 is TGCGCCAGCAGTGAGCGGGACATACGAAATCAGCCCCAGCATTTT.

The chain couples TRBV27 to TRBJ2-6, with D possibly being TRBD1 (7 bases). V was trimmed by 6 bases and J by 0 bases, leaving 15 bases between them. Germline CDR1 MNHEY, CDR2 SMNVEV (reference sequence). This CDR3 comprises 17 residues. The CDR3 sequence: CASRLAGGNSGANVLTF. The DNA of the CDR3 is TGTGCCAGCAGACTTGCAGGGGGGAACTCTGGGGCCAACGTCCTGACTTTC.

J is TRBJ2-3 and V is TRBV6-2 or TRBV6-3; 8 bases fit TRBD1. CDR3 size: 12 residues. Trimming at V came to 4 bases and at J to 9 bases, leaving 3 bases not matched to a gene. The germline CDR1 and CDR2 sequences are MNHEY and SVGEGT. The CDR3 here is CASSWDRLTQYF. CDR3 sequence (DNA): TGTGCCAGCAGTTGGGACAGGTTAACGCAGTATTTT.

On this clone: Germline is not matched at one junction end, which may reflect a read error. In the same sample, other DNA sequences code for this CDR3. The V gene is TRBV4-3, the J gene TRBJ1-1, with TRBD1 identical over 7 bases. The germline gives CDR1 LGHNA, CDR2 YSLEER. This CDR3 region has 15 residues. CDR3 amino acids: CASSQESRGNTEAFF. CDR3 DNA: TGCGCCAGCAGCCAAGAAAGCAGGGGGAACACTGAGGCTTTCTTT.

The chain links TRBV11-2 to TRBJ2-5; tentatively, D is TRBD2 (5 bases). The CDR3 extends over 14 amino acids. The V gene's germline CDR1 is SGHAT and CDR2 FQNNGV. Trimming took 2 bases from V and 2 from J, leaving 9 bases between them. In DNA form, the CDR3 reads TGTGCCAGCAGCTTATTTCCGGGGCAAGAGACCCAGTACTTC. Translating it yields CASSLFPGQETQYF.

The chain couples TRBV11-3 to TRBJ2-7; D is perhaps TRBD1 or TRBD2 (5 bases each). V shed 1 base and J shed 2 bases, with 6 bases lying between them. This CDR3 is 13 amino acids long. Germline V gives CDR1 SGHNT, CDR2 YENEEA. The CDR3 sequence is CASSLGGPYEQYF. Written as DNA, the CDR3 is TGTGCCAGCAGCTTAGGGGGACCCTACGAGCAGTACTTC. Full variable domain (missing parts from reference TRBV11-3 and TRBJ2-7): EAGVVQSPRYKIIEKKQPVAFWCNPISGHNTLYWYLQNLGQGPELLIRYENEEAVDDSQLPKDRFSAERLKGVDSTLKIQPAELGDSAVYLCASSLGGPYEQYFGPGTRLTVT.

This chain links TRBV19 with TRBJ2-1, with a possible D match to TRBD1 (5 bases). V was cut by 3 bases and J by 11 bases, with 11 bases left in between. Germline CDR1 reads LNHDA; CDR2 reads SQIVND (reference sequence). This CDR3 spans 12 amino acids. The CDR3 DNA reads TGTGCCAGTAGTATTAGATCAGGGAAGCAGTTCTTC. It codes for CASSIRSGKQFF.